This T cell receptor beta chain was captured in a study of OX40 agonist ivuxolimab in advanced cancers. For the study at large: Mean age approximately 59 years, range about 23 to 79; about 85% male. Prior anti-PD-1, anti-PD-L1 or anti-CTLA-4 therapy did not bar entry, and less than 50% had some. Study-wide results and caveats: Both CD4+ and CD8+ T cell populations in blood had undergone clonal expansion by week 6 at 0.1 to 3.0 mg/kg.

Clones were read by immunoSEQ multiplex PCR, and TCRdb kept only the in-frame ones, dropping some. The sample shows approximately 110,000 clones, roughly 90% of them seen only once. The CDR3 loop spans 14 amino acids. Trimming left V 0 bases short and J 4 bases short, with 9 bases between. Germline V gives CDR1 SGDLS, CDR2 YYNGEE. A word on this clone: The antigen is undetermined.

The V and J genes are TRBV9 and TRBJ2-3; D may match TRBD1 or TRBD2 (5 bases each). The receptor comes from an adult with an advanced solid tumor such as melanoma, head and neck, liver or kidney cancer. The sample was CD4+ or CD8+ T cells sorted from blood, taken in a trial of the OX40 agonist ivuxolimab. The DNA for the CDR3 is TGTGCCAGCAGCGTAGCAGGGAGCTCAGATACGCAGTATTTT. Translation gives CASSVAGSSDTQYF.